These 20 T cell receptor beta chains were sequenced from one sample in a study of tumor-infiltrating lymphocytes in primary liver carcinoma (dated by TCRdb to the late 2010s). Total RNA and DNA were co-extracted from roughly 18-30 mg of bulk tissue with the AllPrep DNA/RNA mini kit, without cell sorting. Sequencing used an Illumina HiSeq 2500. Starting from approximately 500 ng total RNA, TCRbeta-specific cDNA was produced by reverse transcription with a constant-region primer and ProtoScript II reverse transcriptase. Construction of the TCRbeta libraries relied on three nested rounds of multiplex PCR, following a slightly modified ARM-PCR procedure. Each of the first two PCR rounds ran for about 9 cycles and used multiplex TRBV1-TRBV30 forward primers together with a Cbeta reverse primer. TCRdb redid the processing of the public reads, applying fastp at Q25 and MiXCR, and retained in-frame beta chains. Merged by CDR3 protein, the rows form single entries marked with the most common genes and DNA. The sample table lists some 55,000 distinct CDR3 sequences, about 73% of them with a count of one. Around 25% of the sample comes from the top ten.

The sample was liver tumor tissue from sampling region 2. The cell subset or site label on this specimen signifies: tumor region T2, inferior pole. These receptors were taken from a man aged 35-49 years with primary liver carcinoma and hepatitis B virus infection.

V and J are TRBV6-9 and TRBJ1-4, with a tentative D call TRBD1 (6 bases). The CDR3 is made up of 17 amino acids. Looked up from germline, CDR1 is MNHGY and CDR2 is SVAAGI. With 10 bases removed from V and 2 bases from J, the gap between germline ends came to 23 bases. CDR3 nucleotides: TGTGCCAACAGCTCGACAGGATCTCGTCCCACTAATGAAAAACTGTTTTTT. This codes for CANSSTGSRPTNEKLFF.

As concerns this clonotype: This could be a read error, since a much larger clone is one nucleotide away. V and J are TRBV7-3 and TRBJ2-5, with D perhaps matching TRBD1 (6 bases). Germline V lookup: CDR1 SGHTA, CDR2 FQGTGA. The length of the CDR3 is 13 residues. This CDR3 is CVSSLGGQETQYF. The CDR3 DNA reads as TGTGTCAGCAGCTTAGGGGGACAAGAGACCCAGTACTTC.

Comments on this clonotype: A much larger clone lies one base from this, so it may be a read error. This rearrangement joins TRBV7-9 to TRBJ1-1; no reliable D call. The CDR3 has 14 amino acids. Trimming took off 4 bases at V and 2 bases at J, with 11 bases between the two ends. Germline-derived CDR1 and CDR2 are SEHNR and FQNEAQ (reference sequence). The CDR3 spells CASSSIQLNTEAFF. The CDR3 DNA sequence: TGTGCCAGCAGCTCCATACAGTTAAACACTGAAGCTTTCTTT.

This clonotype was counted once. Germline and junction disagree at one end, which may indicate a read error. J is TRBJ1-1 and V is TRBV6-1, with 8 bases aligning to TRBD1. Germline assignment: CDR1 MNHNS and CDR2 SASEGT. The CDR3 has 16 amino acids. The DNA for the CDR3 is TGTGTCAGCAGTGAATTGGGGGGGACAGGCAAAACTGAAGCTTTCTTT. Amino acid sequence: CVSSELGGTGKTEAFF.

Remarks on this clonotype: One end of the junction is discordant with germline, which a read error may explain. The CDR3 spells CDRSLTDTAYEQYF. The DNA of the CDR3 is TGTGACAGGAGCTTAACTGACACTGCCTATGAGCAGTACTTC. This chain joins TRBV11-2 and TRBJ2-7; D is perhaps TRBD1 (5 bases). The germline V gene has CDR1 SGHAT and CDR2 FQNNGV. This CDR3 is 14 amino acids long.

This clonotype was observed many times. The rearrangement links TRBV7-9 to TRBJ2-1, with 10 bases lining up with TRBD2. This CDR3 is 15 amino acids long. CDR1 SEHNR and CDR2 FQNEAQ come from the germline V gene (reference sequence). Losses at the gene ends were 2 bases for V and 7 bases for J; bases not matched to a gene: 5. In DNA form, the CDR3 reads TGTGCCAGCAGCTTAATGGGGACTAGCGTGAATGAGCAGTTCTTC. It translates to CASSLMGTSVNEQFF.

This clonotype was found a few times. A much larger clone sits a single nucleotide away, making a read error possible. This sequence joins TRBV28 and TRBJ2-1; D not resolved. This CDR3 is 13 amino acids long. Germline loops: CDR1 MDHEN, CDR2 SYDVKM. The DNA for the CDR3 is TGTGTCAGCAGTTTCGGGTTGGGAAGTGGGCAGTTCTTC. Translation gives CVSSFGLGSGQFF.

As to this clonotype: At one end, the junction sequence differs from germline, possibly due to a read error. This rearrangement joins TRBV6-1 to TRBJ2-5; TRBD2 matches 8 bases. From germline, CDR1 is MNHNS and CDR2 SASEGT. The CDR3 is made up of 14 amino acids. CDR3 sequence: CTSEVSGIQETQYF. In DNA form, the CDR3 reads TGTACCAGCGAGGTTAGCGGGATCCAAGAGACCCAGTACTTC.

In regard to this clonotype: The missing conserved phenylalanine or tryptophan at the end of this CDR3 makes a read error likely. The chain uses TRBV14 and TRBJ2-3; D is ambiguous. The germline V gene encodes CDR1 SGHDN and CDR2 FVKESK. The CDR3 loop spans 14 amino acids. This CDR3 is CASSLWSLTDTQYS. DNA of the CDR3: TGTGCCAGCAGCCTTTGGAGCCTCACAGATACCCAGTATTCT.

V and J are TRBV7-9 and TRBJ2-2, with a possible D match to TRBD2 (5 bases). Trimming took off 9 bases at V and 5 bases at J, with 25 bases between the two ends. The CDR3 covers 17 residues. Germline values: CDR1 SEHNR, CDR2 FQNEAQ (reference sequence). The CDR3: CASSPVDGDTRTGELFF. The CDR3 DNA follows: TGTGCCAGTAGCCCCGTGGACGGGGATACTAGGACCGGGGAGCTGTTTTTT.

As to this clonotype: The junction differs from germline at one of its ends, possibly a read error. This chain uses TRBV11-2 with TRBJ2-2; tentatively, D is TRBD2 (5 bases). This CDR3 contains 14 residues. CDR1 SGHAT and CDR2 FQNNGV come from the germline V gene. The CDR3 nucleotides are TGTACCAGCAGCTTATCCTGGAACACCGGGGAGCTGTTATTT. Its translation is CTSSLSWNTGELLF.

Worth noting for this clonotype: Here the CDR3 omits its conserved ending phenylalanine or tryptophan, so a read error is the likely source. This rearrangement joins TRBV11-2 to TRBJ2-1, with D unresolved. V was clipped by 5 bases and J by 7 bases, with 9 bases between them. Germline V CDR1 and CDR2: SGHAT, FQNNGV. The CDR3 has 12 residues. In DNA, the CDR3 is TGTGCCAGCAGCCTTATCGGGAATGAGCAGTTCATC. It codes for CASSLIGNEQFI.

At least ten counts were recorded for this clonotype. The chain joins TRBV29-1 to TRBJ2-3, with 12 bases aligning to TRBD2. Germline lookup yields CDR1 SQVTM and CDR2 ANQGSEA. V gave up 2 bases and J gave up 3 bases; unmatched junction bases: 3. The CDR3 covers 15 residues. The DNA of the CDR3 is TGCAGCGTTGAACTAGCGGGAGGGTGGACAGATACGCAGTATTTT. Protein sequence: CSVELAGGWTDTQYF.

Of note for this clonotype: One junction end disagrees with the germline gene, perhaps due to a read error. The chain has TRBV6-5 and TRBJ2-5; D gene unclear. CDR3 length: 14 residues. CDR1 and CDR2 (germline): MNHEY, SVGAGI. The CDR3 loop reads CAISESAGLETQYF. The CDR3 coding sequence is TGTGCCATCAGTGAAAGTGCAGGTCTGGAGACCCAGTACTTC.

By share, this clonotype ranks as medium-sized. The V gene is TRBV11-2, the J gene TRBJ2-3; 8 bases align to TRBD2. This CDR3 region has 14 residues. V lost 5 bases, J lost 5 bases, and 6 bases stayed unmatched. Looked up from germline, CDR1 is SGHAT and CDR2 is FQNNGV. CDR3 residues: CASSPGTRLDTQYF. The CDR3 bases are TGTGCCAGCAGCCCCGGGACTAGACTAGATACGCAGTATTTT.

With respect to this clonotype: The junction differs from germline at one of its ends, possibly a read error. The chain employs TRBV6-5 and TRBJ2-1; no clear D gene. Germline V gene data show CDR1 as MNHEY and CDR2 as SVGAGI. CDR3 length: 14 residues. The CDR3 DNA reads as TGTGCCAGCAGTTCATTAGCCTCCTACAATGAGCTGTTCTTC. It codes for CASSSLASYNELFF.

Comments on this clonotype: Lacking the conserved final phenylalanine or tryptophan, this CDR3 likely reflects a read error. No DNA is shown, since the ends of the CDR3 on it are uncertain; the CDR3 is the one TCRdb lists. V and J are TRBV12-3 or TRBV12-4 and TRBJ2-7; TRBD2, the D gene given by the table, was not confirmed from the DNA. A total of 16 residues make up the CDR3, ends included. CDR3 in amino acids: CASSLLAGGPPYKKYY.

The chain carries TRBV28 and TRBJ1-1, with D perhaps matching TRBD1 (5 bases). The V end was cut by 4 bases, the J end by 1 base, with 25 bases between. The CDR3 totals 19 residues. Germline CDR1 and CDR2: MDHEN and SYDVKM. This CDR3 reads CASSSSIISGLNQNTEAFF. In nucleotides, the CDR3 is TGTGCCAGCAGTTCCTCTATTATATCGGGGCTTAACCAGAACACTGAAGCTTTCTTT.

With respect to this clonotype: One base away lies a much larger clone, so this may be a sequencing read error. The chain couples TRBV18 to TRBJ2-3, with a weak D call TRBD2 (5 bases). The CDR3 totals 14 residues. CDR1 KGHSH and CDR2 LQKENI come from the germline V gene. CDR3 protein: CASPPTEVHFTQYF. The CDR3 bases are TGTGCCAGCCCACCTACGGAGGTTCACTTTACGCAGTATTTT.

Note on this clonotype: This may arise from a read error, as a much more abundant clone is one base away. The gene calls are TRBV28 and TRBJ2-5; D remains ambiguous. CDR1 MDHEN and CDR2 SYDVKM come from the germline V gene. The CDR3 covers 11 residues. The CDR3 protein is CASSLKLTQCF. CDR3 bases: TGTGCCAGCAGTTTAAAGCTGACCCAGTGCTTC.